This paragraph covers one T cell receptor beta chain sequence. As yet, its antigen is unknown. Produced via immunoSEQ multiplex PCR; TCRdb's table is partial and in-frame only. The sample consists of about 22,000 clones, 60% to 85% of them appearing once. Under the ViraFEST assay, PBMC were stimulated with viral peptide pools so that antigen-specific CD4+ T cells expanded. Sequencing was performed afterwards. Upon completion of approximately ten days in culture, CD4+ T cells were isolated. Participants were given two doses of BNT162b2 or mRNA-1273 vaccine. This CDR3 region has 15 residues. V lost 5 bases and J lost 3; bases outside the gene matches: 10. Germline values: CDR1 MGHRA, CDR2 YSYEKL. This sample was included in a study of vaccination effects on CD4 cells after COVID-19.

V gene TRBV4-1 combines with J gene TRBJ2-7; TRBD2 matches at 7 bases. The input for sequencing was CD4+ T cells from PBMCs cultured with HCoV-NL63 spike peptides, taken after COVID-19 vaccination. This clonotype was sampled from a human donor who received a COVID-19 vaccine. The CDR3 protein is CASSDPLAVVYEQYF. CDR3 nucleotides: TGCGCCAGCAGCGACCCGCTAGCGGTGGTCTACGAGCAGTACTTC.